A selection of T cell receptor beta chains follows, all from one sample in a study of blood T cells in healthy people across ages. TCRdb reprocessed the 5' RACE reads with MiXCR, giving one entry per CDR3 protein. The repertoire holds 1.8 million or so distinct CDR3 sequences, with approximately 40% as singletons. Sequencing input: blood. Receptors originate from a human donor in good health. CDR3s include the opening cysteine and the closing phenylalanine or tryptophan. Each record gives: clone size, V gene, D gene, J gene, CDR3 protein, CDR3 DNA. The D gene is left open where the match is weak. Clone size appears in some rows only: once, few, many, or a class for an expanded clone.

.,TRBV5-5,.,TRBJ1-1,CARSRTSGSTEAFF,TGTGCCCGCAGCCGGACCTCTGGGTCCACTGAAGCTTTCTTT
few,TRBV20-1,.,TRBJ1-2,CSAGTDLYTF,TGCAGTGCCGGGACCGACTTATACACCTTC
.,TRBV2,.,TRBJ1-2,CASGSTGPGYTF,TGTGCCAGCGGGAGTACGGGGCCCGGCTACACCTTC
.,TRBV3-1,TRBD1,TRBJ1-1,CASSQGAGGLLITEAFF,TGTGCCAGCAGCCAAGGGGCAGGGGGTTTATTGATCACTGAAGCTTTCTTT
few,TRBV6-1,.,TRBJ1-2,CASSLGDRYYGYTF,TGTGCCAGCAGCCTAGGGGACCGATACTATGGCTACACCTTC
.,TRBV6-1,TRBD1,TRBJ2-1,CASSEYVTGVPFF,TGTGCCAGCAGTGAGTATGTAACAGGGGTTCCGTTCTTC
many,TRBV12-3/TRBV12-4,.,TRBJ2-1,CASTLRGNEQFF,TGTGCCAGCACCCTCAGGGGCAATGAGCAGTTCTTC
.,TRBV14,TRBD2,TRBJ2-3,CASSRGLAGVGDTQYF,TGTGCCAGCAGCCGCGGACTAGCGGGAGTGGGAGATACGCAGTATTTT
.,TRBV7-2,.,TRBJ2-3,CASSLAGISQDTQYF,TGTGCCAGCAGCTTAGCGGGTATTAGTCAAGATACGCAGTATTTT
.,TRBV28,TRBD2,TRBJ2-2,CASSSDGRLAGLAGLSNTGELFF,TGTGCCAGCAGTTCGGATGGACGACTCGCCGGACTAGCGGGGTTATCGAACACCGGGGAGCTGTTTTTT